This T cell receptor beta chain was captured in a study of shared clonotypes between healthy human individuals. Across the study: Donor composition was a couple of women and a few men, aged 18 to 49. Notes on the study in general: The naive CD4 repertoires of a few donors were compared, and approximately 5% of clonotypes were shared.

In this sample, this clone turned up a few times. Its antigen is still unknown. This same CDR3 is encoded by further DNA sequences in the sample. CDR1 and CDR2 from the germline V gene are SGDLS and YYNGEE. The V end lost 0 bases, the J end lost 3 bases, and 7 bases lay between the germline ends. CDR3 length equals 13 residues. Repertoires were generated with immunoSEQ multiplex PCR, while TCRdb's copy carries only in-frame clones and drops some. The sample lists some 690,000 clones, around 90% occurring once. The authors combined CD45RO+ cells with CCR7-negative CD45RA+ TemRA cells as CD8 memory. This clonotype was obtained from a man between 18 and 35 years old in good health. Some clones in this sample may be carry-over from other donors' samples. Sequences were obtained from memory CD8+ T cells from PBMCs. The subset is: CD45RO+ cells pooled with CCR7-negative TemRA cells. The V and J genes are TRBV9 and TRBJ2-7; D gene unclear. CDR3 nucleotide sequence: TGTGCCAGCAGCGTAGGGGATAGCTACGAGCAGTACTTC. Protein sequence: CASSVGDSYEQYF.